The T cell receptor (beta chain) described here comes from a study of blood T cell repertoires in COVID-19. Study background: Samples of COVID-19 (acute and convalescent) were obtained from the United States, Italy and Spain.

The table came from immunoSEQ multiplex PCR; TCRdb's copy has only in-frame clones and leaves some out. This sample has 220,000 or so clones, with 82% found just once. CDR1 and CDR2 from the germline V gene are SGHTA and FQGTGA. The CDR3 spans 13 residues. Trimming pared 5 bases from V and 1 base from J, leaving 8 bases between. The sequencing input was peripheral blood. The origin of this receptor is a woman over 75 with COVID-19, enrolled during active disease. This rearrangement joins TRBV7-3 to TRBJ1-1; no firm D call. DNA of the CDR3: TGTGCCAGCAGCCAACAAACGAACACTGAAGCTTTCTTT. Translated, it gives CASSQQTNTEAFF.